The 6 T cell receptor beta chains in this list originate from one sample, sequenced in a study of blood T cell repertoires in COVID-19. TCRdb's table, derived via immunoSEQ multiplex PCR, lists solely in-frame clones and lacks some. The sample holds 120,000 to 150,000 clones, about 83% seen once. The sequenced sample was PBMCs or T cells enriched from blood (not recorded which). The receptors here all came from a woman aged 45-65 years who had been exposed to COVID-19.

The chain couples TRBV6-5 to TRBJ1-2, with 8 bases aligning to TRBD1. The trim removed 2 bases at V and 10 bases at J, leaving 6 bases unmatched. Germline-derived CDR1 and CDR2 are MNHEY and SVGAGI. The CDR3 loop spans 13 amino acids. Here the CDR3 DNA reads TGTGCCAGCAGTTACCCGGACAGGGTAGACTACACCTTC. This encodes CASSYPDRVDYTF.

The rearrangement links TRBV19 to TRBJ1-2; TRBD1 agrees at 7 bases. CDR3 length equals 16 residues. V was pared by 4 bases and J by 4 bases, with 12 bases of the junction left unmatched. Germline values: CDR1 LNHDA, CDR2 SQIVND (reference sequence). This chain's CDR3 is CASSTARQGLIYGYTF. For the CDR3, the DNA is TGTGCCAGTAGTACAGCACGACAGGGTCTCATCTATGGCTACACCTTC.

The chain employs TRBV9 and TRBJ1-6; possible D gene TRBD1, 6 bases. The CDR3 has 14 residues. Germline V gives CDR1 SGDLS, CDR2 YYNGEE. V was shortened by 0 bases and J by 8 bases, with 9 bases between the two germline ends. CDR3 loop: CASSVAGVDSPLHF. CDR3 sequence (DNA): TGTGCCAGCAGCGTAGCAGGGGTGGATTCACCCCTCCACTTT.

The chain joins TRBV7-8 to TRBJ1-2; 11 positions match TRBD1. J gave up 3 bases and V 3 bases, and 6 bases lay outside the gene matches. Germline values: CDR1 SGHVS, CDR2 FQNEAQ. This CDR3 has 16 amino acids. DNA of the CDR3: TGTGCCAGCAGCTTGAGACTGGACAGGGGGCACTATGGCTACACCTTC. Translation gives CASSLRLDRGHYGYTF. The full variable domain, its missing parts supplied by reference TRBV7-8 and TRBJ1-2, is GAGVSQSPRYKVAKRGQDVALRCDPISGHVSLFWYQQALGQGPEFLTYFQNEAQLDKSGLPSDRFFAERPEGSVSTLKIQRTQQEDSAVYLCASSLRLDRGHYGYTFGSGTRLTVV.

This chain connects TRBV24-1 to TRBJ1-2, with D perhaps matching TRBD1 (6 bases). Trimming removed 3 bases at V and 0 bases at J, with 13 bases between. Per the germline V gene, CDR1 is KGHDR and CDR2 is SFDVKD. The CDR3 has 16 amino acids. The chain's CDR3 is CATSDGTTLPNYGYTF. The CDR3 bases are TGTGCCACCAGTGATGGGACAACCCTACCTAACTATGGCTACACCTTC.

The chain employs TRBV6-5 and TRBJ1-2; D call uncertain. Trimming shortened V by 5 bases and J by 7 bases, and 11 bases separated the two germline ends. Germline V gene lookup returns CDR1 MNHEY and CDR2 SVGAGI. CDR3 length: 12 residues. The CDR3 DNA reads as TGTGCCAGCAGTCGTGCCGGTGGTGGCTACACCTTC. Encoded protein: CASSRAGGGYTF.